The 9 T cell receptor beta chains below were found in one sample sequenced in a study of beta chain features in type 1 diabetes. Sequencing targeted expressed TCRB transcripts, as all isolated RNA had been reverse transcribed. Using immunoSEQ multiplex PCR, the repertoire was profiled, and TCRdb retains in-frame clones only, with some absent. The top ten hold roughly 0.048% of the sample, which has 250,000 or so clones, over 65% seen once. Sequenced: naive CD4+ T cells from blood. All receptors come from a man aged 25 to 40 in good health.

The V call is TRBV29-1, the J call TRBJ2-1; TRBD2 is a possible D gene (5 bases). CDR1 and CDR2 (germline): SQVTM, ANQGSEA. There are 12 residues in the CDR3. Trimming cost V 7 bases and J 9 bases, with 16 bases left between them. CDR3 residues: CSASGWVTEQFF. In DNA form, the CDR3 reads TGCAGCGCCTCGGGGTGGGTAACTGAGCAGTTCTTC.

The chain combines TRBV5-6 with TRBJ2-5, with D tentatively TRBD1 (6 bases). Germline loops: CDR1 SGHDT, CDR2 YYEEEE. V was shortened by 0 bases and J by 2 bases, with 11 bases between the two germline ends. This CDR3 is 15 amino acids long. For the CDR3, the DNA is TGTGCCAGCAGCTTGGAGGACAGAGGGCAAGAGACCCAGTACTTC. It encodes CASSLEDRGQETQYF.

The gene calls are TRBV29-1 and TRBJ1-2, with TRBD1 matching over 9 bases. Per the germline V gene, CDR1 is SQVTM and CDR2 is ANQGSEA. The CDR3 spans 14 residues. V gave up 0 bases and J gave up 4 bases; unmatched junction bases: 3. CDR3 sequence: CSVEDGQGSYGYTF. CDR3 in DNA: TGCAGCGTTGAAGATGGACAGGGGAGCTATGGCTACACCTTC. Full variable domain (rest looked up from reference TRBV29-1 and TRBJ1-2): SAVISQKPSRDICQRGTSLTIQCQVDSQVTMMFWYRQQPGQSLTLIATANQGSEATYESGFVIDKFPISRPNLTFSTLTVSNMSPEDSSIYLCSVEDGQGSYGYTFGSGTRLTVV.

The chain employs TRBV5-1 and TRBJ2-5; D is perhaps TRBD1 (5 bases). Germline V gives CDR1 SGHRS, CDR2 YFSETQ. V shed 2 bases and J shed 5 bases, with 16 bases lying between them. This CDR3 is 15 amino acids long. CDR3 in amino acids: CASSFTGPGRETQYF. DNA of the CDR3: TGCGCCAGCAGCTTTACAGGTCCCGGGCGTGAGACCCAGTACTTC.

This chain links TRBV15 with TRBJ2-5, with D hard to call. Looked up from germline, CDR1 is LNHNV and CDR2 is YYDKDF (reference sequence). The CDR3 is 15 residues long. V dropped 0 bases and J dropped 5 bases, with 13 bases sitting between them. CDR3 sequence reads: CATSRDRVSPETQYF. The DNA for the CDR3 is TGTGCCACCAGCAGAGATCGTGTATCCCCGGAGACCCAGTACTTC. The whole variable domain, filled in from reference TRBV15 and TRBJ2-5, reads DAMVIQNPRYQVTQFGKPVTLSCSQTLNHNVMYWYQQKSSQAPKLLFHYYDKDFNNEADTPDNFQSRRPNTSFCFLDIRSPGLGDTAMYLCATSRDRVSPETQYFGPGTRLLVL.

The chain's CDR3 is CASSLVGFEQYF. Here the CDR3 DNA reads TGTGCCAGCAGCCTGGTGGGTTTCGAGCAGTACTTC. V and J are TRBV7-2 and TRBJ2-7; D unclear. Trimming stripped 5 bases from V and 6 bases from J, with 11 bases between. The CDR3 runs 12 residues. From germline, CDR1 is SGHTA and CDR2 FQGNSA.

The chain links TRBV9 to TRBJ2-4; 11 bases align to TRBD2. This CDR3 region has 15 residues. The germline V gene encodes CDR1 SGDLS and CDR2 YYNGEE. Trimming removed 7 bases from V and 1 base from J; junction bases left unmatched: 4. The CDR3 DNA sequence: TGTGCCAGCTATCCTAGCGGGAGGGCCAAAAACATTCAGTACTTC. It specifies CASYPSGRAKNIQYF.

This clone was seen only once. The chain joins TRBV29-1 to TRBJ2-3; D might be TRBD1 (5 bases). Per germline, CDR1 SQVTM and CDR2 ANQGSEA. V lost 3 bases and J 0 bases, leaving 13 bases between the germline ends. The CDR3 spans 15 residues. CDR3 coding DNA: TGCAGCGTTGATTCAGGGCGTGGAAGCACAGATACGCAGTATTTT. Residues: CSVDSGRGSTDTQYF.

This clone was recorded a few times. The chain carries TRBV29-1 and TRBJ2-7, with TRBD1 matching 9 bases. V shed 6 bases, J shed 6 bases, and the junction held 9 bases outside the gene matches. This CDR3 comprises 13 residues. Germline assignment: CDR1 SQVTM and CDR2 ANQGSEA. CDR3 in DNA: TGCAGCGTAGCTGTACAGGGGGCAATCGAGCAGTACTTC. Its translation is CSVAVQGAIEQYF.